Ten or more counts support the clone carrying this TCR beta chain. What it binds is not known. The sample comes from a study of regulatory T cells in long-lasting Graves disease. Findings and caveats of the study: Persistent disease samples used TRBV28, TRBJ1-2 and TRBJ2-5 preferentially.

Trimming stripped 1 base from V and 4 bases from J, with 12 bases between. The length of the CDR3 is 16 residues. Germline values: CDR1 KGHDR, CDR2 SFDVKD. Arm-PCR with iRepertoire HTBI primers amplified the CDR3 regions for these TCR beta libraries. As handled by the study authors: Taken together, the samples had 50 to 70 TRBV and approximately 15 TRBJ segments identified. TCRdb re-analysed the multiplex PCR reads in MiXCR, keeping a single row per CDR3 protein. TCRdb, not the authors, supplied the V and J calls. Of a few hundred thousand distinct CDR3 sequences listed, approximately 16% are singletons. Documented time point: newly diagnosed GD, antithyroid drugs for less than 3 months. PBMCs provided the RNA from which the TCR library was made. Each patient gave 8.5 to 10 milliliters of EDTA-anticoagulated peripheral blood. The same sample was also used in a study of T cells in Graves' hyperthyroidism and ophthalmopathy. Per that study: Ophthalmopathy, which appeared later, was predicted by the model a median approximately six months before onset.

The receptor was isolated from a man in his forties with Graves disease. The starting material was peripheral blood mononuclear cells (PBMCs), obtained at new diagnosis, from a patient treated with antithyroid drugs. This chain joins TRBV24-1 and TRBJ2-2, with D tentatively TRBD2 (5 bases). The DNA for the CDR3 is TGTGCCACCAGTGATTTTGTTCGGGGTATCACCGGGGAGCTGTTTTTT. Protein: CATSDFVRGITGELFF.